Listed below are T cell receptor beta chains from one sample, sequenced in a study of control samples from healthy donors and cancer patients. Repertoires were generated with immunoSEQ multiplex PCR, while TCRdb's copy carries only in-frame clones and drops some. This table has around 28,000 clones, roughly 88% appearing once. Sequencing used PBMCs. The receptor set was obtained from a man in his forties or fifties with lung cancer. Both conserved end residues are part of each CDR3. A D gene is named only where the DNA matches it firmly. A row's size may be missing; if present it is once, few, many or a size class.

V gene	J gene	clone size	D gene	CDR3 protein	CDR3 DNA
TRBV7-9	TRBJ1-2	.	.	CASSPSSHYGYTF	TGTGCCAGCAGCCCCTCATCTCACTATGGCTACACCTTC
TRBV7-9	TRBJ2-3	.	.	CASSLADSTDTQYF	TGTGCCAGCAGCTTAGCGGACAGCACAGATACGCAGTATTTT
TRBV5-1	TRBJ2-2	once	.	CASSLVPENTGELFF	TGCGCCAGCAGCTTGGTGCCAGAGAACACCGGGGAGCTGTTTTTT
TRBV6-2/TRBV6-3	TRBJ2-3	.	TRBD2	CASSFSGRGGTDTQYF	TGTGCCAGCAGTTTCTCAGGGCGGGGGGGCACAGATACGCAGTATTTT
TRBV6-2/TRBV6-3	TRBJ2-7	.	TRBD1	CASSKGTGSTFYEQYF	TGTGCCAGCAGCAAAGGGACAGGGAGTACTTTCTACGAGCAGTACTTC
TRBV9	TRBJ2-1	.	.	CASSVGGRGLINEQFF	TGTGCCAGCAGCGTAGGAGGTAGGGGGTTGATCAATGAGCAGTTCTTC
TRBV18	TRBJ2-7	.	.	CASSPQQPREQYF	TGTGCCAGCTCACCACAGCAGCCACGCGAGCAGTACTTC
TRBV11-1	TRBJ2-3	.	.	CASSLGGVPQYF	TGTGCCAGCAGCTTAGGAGGAGTTCCGCAGTATTTT
TRBV7-2	TRBJ2-1	.	.	CASSLVNRRDNEQFF	TGTGCCAGCAGCTTAGTGAACAGGCGCGACAATGAGCAGTTCTTC
TRBV11-2	TRBJ1-2	.	.	CASSLVLGSDYGYTF	TGTGCCAGCAGCTTAGTTCTGGGGAGCGACTATGGCTACACCTTC
TRBV7-2	TRBJ2-5	.	.	CASSQAPQETQYF	TGTGCCAGCAGCCAAGCCCCCCAAGAGACCCAGTACTTC
TRBV5-1	TRBJ1-6	.	.	CASSLAVESPLHF	TGCGCCAGCAGCTTGGCCGTCGAATCACCCCTCCACTTT
TRBV6-5	TRBJ2-2	.	TRBD2	CASKALAATGELFF	TGTGCCAGCAAGGCACTAGCGGCCACCGGGGAGCTGTTTTTT
TRBV29-1	TRBJ2-1	.	.	CSLRGAGNEQFF	TGCAGCCTTAGGGGGGCTGGCAATGAGCAGTTCTTC
TRBV27	TRBJ2-3	.	TRBD2	CASSLSSGADTQYF	TGTGCCAGCAGTTTATCTAGCGGGGCAGATACGCAGTATTTT
TRBV19	TRBJ2-6	.	TRBD2	CASLGGEAGANVLTF	TGTGCCAGTCTGGGGGGGGAGGCTGGGGCCAACGTCCTGACTTTC
TRBV11-1	TRBJ2-7	.	.	CASTPREGRGAYEQYF	TGTGCCAGCACCCCCCGGGAGGGCAGGGGGGCCTACGAGCAGTACTTC
TRBV5-1	TRBJ2-1	.	.	CASGERNNEQFF	TGCGCCAGCGGAGAACGGAACAATGAGCAGTTCTTC